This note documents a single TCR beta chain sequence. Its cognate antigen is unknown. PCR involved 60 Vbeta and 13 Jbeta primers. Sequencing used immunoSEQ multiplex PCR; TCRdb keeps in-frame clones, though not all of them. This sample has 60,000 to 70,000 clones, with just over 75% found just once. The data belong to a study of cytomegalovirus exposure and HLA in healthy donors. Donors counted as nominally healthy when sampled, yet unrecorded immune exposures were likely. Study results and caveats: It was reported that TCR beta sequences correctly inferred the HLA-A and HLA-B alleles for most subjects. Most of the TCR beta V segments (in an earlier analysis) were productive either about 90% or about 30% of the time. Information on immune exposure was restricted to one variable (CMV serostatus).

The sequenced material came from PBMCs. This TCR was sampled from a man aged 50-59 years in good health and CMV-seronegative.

The CDR3 nucleotides read TGTGCCAGCAGTGTTGGGACAGGCGGCGCAGATACGCAGTATTTT. This encodes CASSVGTGGADTQYF. The V gene is TRBV2, the J gene TRBJ2-3; 8 bases match TRBD1. The V and J ends lost 4 bases and 4 bases, in that order; junction bases with no gene match: 7. CDR3 size: 15 residues. CDR1 and CDR2 from the germline V gene are SNHLY and FYNNEI.